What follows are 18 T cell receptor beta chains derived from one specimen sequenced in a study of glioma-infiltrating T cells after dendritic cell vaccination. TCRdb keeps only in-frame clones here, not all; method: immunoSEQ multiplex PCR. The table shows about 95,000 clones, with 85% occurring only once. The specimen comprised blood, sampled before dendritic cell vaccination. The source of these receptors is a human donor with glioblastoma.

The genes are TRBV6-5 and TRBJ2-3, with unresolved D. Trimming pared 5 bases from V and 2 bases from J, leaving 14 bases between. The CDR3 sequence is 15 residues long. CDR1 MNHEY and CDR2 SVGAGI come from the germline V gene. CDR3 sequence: CASSPRFLLTDTQYF. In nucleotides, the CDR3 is TGTGCCAGCAGTCCCAGATTCCTCCTCACAGATACGCAGTATTTT.

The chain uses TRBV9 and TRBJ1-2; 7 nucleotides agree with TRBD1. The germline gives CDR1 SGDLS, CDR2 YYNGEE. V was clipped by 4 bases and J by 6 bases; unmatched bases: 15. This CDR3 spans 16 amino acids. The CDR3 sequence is CASSNVISGGRHGYTF. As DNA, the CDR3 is TGTGCCAGCAGCAATGTCATTTCAGGGGGAAGGCATGGCTACACCTTC.

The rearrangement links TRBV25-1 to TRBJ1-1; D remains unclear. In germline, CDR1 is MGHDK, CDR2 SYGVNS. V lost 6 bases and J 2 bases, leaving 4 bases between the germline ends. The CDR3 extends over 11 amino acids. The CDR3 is CASRINTEAFF. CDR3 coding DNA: TGTGCCAGCAGAATAAACACTGAAGCTTTCTTT.

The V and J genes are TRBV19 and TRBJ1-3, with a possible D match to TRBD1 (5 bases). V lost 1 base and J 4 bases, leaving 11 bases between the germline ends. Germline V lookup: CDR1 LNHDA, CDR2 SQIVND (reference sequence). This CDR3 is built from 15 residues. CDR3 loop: CASSIADSKGNTIYF. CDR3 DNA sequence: TGTGCCAGTAGTATAGCCGACAGCAAAGGAAACACCATATATTTT.

The CDR3 DNA reads TGTGCCAGCAGCCCACGGACGGCTAGGACAGCTTACGAGCAGTACTTC. Its translation: CASSPRTARTAYEQYF. The V call is TRBV7-8, the J call TRBJ2-7; maybe TRBD1 (6 bases). CDR1 is SGHVS and CDR2 is FQNEAQ in the germline V gene. Trimming took off 5 bases at V and 4 bases at J, with 21 bases between the two ends. The CDR3 is made up of 16 amino acids.

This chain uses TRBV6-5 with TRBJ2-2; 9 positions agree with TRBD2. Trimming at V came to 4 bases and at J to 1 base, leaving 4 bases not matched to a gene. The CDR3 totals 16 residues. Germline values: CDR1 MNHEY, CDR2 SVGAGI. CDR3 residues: CASSSIAGVNTGELFF. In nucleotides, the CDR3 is TGTGCCAGCAGTTCGATAGCGGGAGTGAACACCGGGGAGCTGTTTTTT.

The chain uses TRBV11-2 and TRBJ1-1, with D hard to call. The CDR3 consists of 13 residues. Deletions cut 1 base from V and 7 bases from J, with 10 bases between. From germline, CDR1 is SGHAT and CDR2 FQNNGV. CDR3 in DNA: TGTGCCAGCAGCTTAGGGGCGCTGGATGAAGCTTTCTTT. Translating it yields CASSLGALDEAFF.

The CDR3 loop reads CATSRDRMGGRNTEAFF. CDR3 bases: TGTGCCACCAGCAGAGATCGGATGGGGGGAAGAAACACTGAAGCTTTCTTT. The chain joins TRBV15 to TRBJ1-1, with D maybe TRBD1 (5 bases). The CDR3 length is 17 residues. CDR1 is LNHNV and CDR2 is YYDKDF in the germline V gene (reference sequence). V lost 0 bases and J lost 2, with 16 bases in between.

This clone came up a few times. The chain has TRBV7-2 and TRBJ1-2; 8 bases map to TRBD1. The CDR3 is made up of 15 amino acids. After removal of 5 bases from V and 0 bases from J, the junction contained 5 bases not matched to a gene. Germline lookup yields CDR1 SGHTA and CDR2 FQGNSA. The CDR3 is CASSAQQGANYGYTF. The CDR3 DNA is TGTGCCAGCAGCGCACAACAGGGGGCTAACTATGGCTACACCTTC.

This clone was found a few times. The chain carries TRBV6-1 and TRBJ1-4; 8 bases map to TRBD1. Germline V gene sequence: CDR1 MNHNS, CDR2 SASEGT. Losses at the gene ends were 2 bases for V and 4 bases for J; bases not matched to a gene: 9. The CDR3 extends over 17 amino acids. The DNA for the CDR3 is TGTGCCAGCAGTGAATCTTTTGGGACAGGCGATAATGAAAAACTGTTTTTT. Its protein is CASSESFGTGDNEKLFF.

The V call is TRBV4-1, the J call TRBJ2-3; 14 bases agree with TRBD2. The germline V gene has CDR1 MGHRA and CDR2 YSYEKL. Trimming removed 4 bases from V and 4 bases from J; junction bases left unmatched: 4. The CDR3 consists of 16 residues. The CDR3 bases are TGCGCCAGCAGCCCACGACTAGCGGGAGGGTCAGATACGCAGTATTTT. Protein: CASSPRLAGGSDTQYF.

CDR3 bases: TGCGCCAGCAGCCCGAAGGGGGCAGGGAACTATGGCTACACCTTC. As protein: CASSPKGAGNYGYTF. J is TRBJ1-2 and V is TRBV5-1, with TRBD1 matching 7 bases. Germline CDR1 reads SGHRS; CDR2 reads YFSETQ. The CDR3 has 15 residues. V lost 4 bases and J lost 2; bases outside the gene matches: 8.

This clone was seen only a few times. CDR3 sequence: CAWSVRSGAGGQETQYF. For the CDR3, the DNA is TGTGCCTGGAGTGTAAGATCGGGGGCAGGGGGGCAAGAGACCCAGTACTTC. This chain links TRBV30 with TRBJ2-5; the D gene is possibly TRBD1 (7 bases). CDR3 size: 17 residues. Germline V gene sequence: CDR1 GTSNPN, CDR2 SVGIG (reference sequence). V was cut by 0 bases and J by 2 bases, with 19 bases left in between.

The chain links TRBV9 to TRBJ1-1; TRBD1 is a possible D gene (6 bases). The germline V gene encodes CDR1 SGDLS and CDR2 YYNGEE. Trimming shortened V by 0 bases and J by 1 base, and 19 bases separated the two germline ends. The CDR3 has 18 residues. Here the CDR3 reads CASSVGGTTGQGNTEAFF. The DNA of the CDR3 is TGTGCCAGCAGCGTAGGTGGGACGACAGGTCAAGGGAACACTGAAGCTTTCTTT.

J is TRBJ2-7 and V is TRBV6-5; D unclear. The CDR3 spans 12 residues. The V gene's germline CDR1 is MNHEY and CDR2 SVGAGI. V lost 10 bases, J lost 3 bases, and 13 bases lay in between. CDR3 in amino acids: CATRGALYEQYF. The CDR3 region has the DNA TGTGCCACCCGCGGAGCCCTCTACGAGCAGTACTTC.

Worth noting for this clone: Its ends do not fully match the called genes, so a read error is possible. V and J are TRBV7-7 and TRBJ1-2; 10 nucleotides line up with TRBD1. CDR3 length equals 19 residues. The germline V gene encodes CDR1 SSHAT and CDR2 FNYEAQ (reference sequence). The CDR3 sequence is CASSLRGGTGVPSNYGYTF. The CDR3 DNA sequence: TGTGCTAGCAGCTTAAGAGGGGGGACAGGGGTCCCATCTAACTATGGCTACACCTTC.

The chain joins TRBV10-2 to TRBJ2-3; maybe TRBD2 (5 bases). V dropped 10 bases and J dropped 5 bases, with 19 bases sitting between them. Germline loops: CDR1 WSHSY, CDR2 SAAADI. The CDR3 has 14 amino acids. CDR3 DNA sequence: TGCGCCACCTCGTTTATGGGCGAGGGAGATACGCAGTATTTT. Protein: CATSFMGEGDTQYF.

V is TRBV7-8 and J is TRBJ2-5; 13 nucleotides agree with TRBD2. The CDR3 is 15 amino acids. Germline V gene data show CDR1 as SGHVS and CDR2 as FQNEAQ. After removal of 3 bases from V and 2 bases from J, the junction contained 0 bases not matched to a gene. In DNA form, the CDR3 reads TGTGCCAGCAGCTTGGGACTAGCGGGGCAAGAGACCCAGTACTTC. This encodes CASSLGLAGQETQYF.